The rows below give T cell receptor beta chains drawn from one sample of a study of post-analysis software for immune sequencing data. From the PCR reads, TCRdb called clonotypes with MiXCR, one entry per CDR3 protein. The table shows over 150,000 distinct CDR3 sequences, with about 37% occurring only once. The sample was blood, taken after autologous hematopoietic stem cell transplantation. The receptor set was obtained from a girl under 18 with multiple sclerosis. CDR3s include the opening cysteine and the closing phenylalanine or tryptophan. A D gene is named only where the DNA matches it firmly. Only part of the rows carry a size: once, few, many, or a class if the clone is expanded.

many TRBJ2-4 . TRBV28 CASRGGGQQNIQYF TGTGCCAGCAGGGGCGGGGGACAGCAAAACATTCAGTACTTC
. TRBJ1-5 . TRBV20-1 CSARTGSEYQPQHF TGCAGTGCTAGAACAGGGTCCGAATATCAGCCCCAGCATTTT
. TRBJ2-7 TRBD1 TRBV4-3 CASSQTGTGNHEQYF TGCGCCAGCAGCCAGACCGGGACAGGGAATCACGAGCAGTACTTC
. TRBJ2-3 . TRBV7-6 CASSQLGMCDTQYF TGTGCCAGCAGCCAATTGGGAATGTGCGATACGCAGTATTTT
. TRBJ2-3 TRBD1 TRBV4-3 CASSQDRTGGSDTQYF TGCGCCAGCAGCCAAGATCGGACAGGGGGCTCGGATACGCAGTATTTT
few TRBJ2-2 TRBD1 TRBV4-2 CASSQEGQRSGELFF TGTGCCAGCAGCCAAGAGGGACAGCGGAGCGGGGAGCTGTTTTTT
. TRBJ2-2 TRBD2 TRBV19 CASSTQREGRTGELFF TGTGCCAGTAGTACCCAGCGGGAGGGTAGGACCGGGGAGCTGTTTTTT
few TRBJ2-1 . TRBV5-1 CASSLEAASSYNEQFF TGCGCCAGCAGCTTGGAGGCGGCCAGCTCCTACAATGAGCAGTTCTTC
few TRBJ2-3 . TRBV28 CASSPQAEGRTDTQYF TGTGCCAGCAGTCCCCAGGCGGAGGGAAGGACAGATACGCAGTATTTT
. TRBJ2-7 TRBD1 TRBV6-5 CASRDRGGFSEQYF TGTGCCAGCAGAGACAGGGGTGGGTTTTCCGAGCAGTACTTC
few TRBJ2-1 . TRBV7-6 CASSLAEGGPERGYNEQFF TGTGCCAGCAGCTTAGCGGAGGGAGGACCAGAGAGAGGTTACAATGAGCAGTTCTTC
. TRBJ2-3 . TRBV7-9 CASSSTPAGYTDTQYF TGTGCCAGCAGCTCCACCCCGGCGGGGTACACAGATACGCAGTATTTT
. TRBJ2-1 TRBD1 TRBV25-1 CASGLPGTGNNEQFF TGTGCCAGCGGTCTACCCGGGACAGGCAACAATGAGCAGTTCTTC
. TRBJ2-1 TRBD1 TRBV12-3/TRBV12-4 CASSQNRGRGSFF TGTGCCAGCAGTCAGAACAGGGGAAGGGGGTCGTTCTTC
. TRBJ1-2 . TRBV28 CASSFHRVTNYGYTF TGTGCCAGCAGTTTCCACCGGGTTACAAACTATGGCTACACCTTC
many TRBJ1-2 . TRBV29-1 CSVEDPGHHGYTF TGCAGCGTTGAAGATCCCGGCCACCATGGCTACACCTTC
few TRBJ1-4 TRBD1 TRBV20-1 CSAFDRANEKLFF TGCAGTGCCTTCGACAGGGCGAATGAAAAACTGTTTTTT
. TRBJ2-7 TRBD2 TRBV2 CASSEERGSSYEQYF TGTGCCAGCAGTGAGGAGCGGGGTAGCTCCTACGAGCAGTACTTC